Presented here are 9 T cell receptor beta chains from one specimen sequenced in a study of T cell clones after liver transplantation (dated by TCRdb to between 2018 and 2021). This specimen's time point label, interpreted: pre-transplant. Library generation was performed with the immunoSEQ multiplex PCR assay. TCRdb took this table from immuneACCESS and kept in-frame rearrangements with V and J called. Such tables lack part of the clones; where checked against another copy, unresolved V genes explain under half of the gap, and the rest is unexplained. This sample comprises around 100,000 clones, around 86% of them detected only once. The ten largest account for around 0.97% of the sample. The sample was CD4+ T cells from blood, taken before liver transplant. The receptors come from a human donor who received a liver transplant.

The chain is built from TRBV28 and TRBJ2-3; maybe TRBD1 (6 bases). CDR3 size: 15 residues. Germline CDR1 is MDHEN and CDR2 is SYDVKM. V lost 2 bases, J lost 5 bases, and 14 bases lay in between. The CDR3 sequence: CASSLNIGGKDTQYF. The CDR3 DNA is TGTGCCAGCAGTTTAAATATAGGGGGAAAAGATACGCAGTATTTT.

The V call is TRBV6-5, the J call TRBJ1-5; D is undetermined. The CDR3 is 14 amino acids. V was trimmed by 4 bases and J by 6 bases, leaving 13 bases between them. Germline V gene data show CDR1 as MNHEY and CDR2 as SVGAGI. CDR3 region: CASSLAGVRQPQHF. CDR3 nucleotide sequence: TGTGCCAGCAGTTTGGCCGGGGTTCGTCAGCCCCAGCATTTT.

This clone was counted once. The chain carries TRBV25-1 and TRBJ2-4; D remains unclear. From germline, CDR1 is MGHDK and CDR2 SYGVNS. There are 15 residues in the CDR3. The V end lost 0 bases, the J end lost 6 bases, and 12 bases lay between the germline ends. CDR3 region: CASSEYSTVSNIQYF. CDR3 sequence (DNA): TGTGCCAGCAGTGAATACTCTACCGTGTCAAACATTCAGTACTTC.

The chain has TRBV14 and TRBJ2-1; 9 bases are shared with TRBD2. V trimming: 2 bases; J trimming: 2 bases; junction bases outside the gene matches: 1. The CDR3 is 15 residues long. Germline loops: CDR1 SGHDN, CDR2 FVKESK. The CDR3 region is CASSQRTSAYNEQFF. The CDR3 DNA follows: TGTGCCAGCAGCCAAAGGACTAGCGCCTACAATGAGCAGTTCTTC. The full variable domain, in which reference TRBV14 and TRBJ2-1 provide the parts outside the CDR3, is EAGVTQFPSHSVIEKGQTVTLRCDPISGHDNLYWYRRVMGKEIKFLLHFVKESKQDESGMPNNRFLAERTGGTYSTLKVQPAELEDSGVYFCASSQRTSAYNEQFFGPGTRLTVL.

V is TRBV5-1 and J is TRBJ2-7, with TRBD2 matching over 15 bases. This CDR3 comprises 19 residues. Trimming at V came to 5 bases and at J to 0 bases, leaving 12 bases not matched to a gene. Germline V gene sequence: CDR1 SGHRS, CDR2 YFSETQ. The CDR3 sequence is CASRTGLAGGQTSSYEQYF. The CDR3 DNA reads TGCGCCAGCAGGACGGGACTAGCGGGGGGCCAAACTAGCTCCTACGAGCAGTACTTC.

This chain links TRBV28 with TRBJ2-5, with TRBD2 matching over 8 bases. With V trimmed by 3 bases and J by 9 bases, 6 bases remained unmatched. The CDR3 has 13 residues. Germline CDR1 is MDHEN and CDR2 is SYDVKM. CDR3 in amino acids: CASSLALAGSQYF. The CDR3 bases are TGTGCCAGCAGTTTGGCCCTAGCGGGTTCCCAGTACTTC.

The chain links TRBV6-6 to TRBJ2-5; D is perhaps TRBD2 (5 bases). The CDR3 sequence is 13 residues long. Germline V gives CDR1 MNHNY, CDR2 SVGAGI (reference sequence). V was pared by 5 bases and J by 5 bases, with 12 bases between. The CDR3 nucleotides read TGTGCCAGCAGTGTCTCAACGGGGGAGACCCAGTACTTC. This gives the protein CASSVSTGETQYF.

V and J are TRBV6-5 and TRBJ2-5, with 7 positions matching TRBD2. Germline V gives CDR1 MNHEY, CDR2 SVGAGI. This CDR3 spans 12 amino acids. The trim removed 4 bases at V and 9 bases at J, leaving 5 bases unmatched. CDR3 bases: TGTGCCAGCAGTTCACGGGCGGGGGCCCAGTACTTC. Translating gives CASSSRAGAQYF.

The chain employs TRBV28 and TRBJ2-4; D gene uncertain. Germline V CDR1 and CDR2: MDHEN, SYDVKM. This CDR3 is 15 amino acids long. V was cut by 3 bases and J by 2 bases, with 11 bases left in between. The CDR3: CASSLGKVSKNIQYF. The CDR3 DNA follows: TGTGCCAGCAGTTTGGGTAAGGTGTCCAAAAACATTCAGTACTTC.